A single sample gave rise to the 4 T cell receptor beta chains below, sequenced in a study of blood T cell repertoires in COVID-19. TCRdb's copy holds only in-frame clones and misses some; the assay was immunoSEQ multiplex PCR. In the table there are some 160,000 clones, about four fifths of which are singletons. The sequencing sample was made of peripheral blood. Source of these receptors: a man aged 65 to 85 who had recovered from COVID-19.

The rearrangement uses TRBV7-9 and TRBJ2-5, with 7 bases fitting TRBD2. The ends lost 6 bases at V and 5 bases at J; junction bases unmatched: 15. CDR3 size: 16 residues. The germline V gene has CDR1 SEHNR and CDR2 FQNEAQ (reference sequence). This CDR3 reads CASSRPRTRGRETQYF. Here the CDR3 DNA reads TGTGCCAGCAGTCGACCGAGGACTAGAGGTCGGGAGACCCAGTACTTC.

CDR3 amino acids: CASSDRGRNTQYF. CDR3 coding DNA: TGTGCCAGCAGCGACAGGGGGCGAAATACGCAGTATTTT. V usage is TRBV12-3 or TRBV12-4 and J usage is TRBJ2-3; 10 bases line up with TRBD1. This CDR3 has 13 residues. Unmatched junction bases numbered 4, after V lost 6 bases and J lost 7 bases.

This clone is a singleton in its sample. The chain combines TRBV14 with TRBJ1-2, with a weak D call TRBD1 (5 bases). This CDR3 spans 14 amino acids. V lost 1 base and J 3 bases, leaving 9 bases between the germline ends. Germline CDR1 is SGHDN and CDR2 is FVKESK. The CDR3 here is CASSQVQADYGYTF. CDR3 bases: TGTGCCAGCAGCCAAGTACAGGCCGACTATGGCTACACCTTC.

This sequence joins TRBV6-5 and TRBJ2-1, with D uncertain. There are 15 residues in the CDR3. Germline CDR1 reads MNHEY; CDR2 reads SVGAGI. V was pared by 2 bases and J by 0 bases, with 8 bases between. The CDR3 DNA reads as TGTGCCAGCAGTTACGGGTCTAGCTCCTACAATGAGCAGTTCTTC. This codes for CASSYGSSSYNEQFF.